Listed below are T cell receptor beta chains from one sample, sequenced in a study of somatic mutations in cytotoxic T cells in rheumatoid arthritis. Libraries were prepared by immunoSEQ multiplex PCR; TCRdb keeps only in-frame clonotypes and omits some of them. Among approximately 18,000 clones, about 85% were seen once, and the ten largest hold roughly 10%. The sequenced sample consisted of CD8+ T cells sorted from blood. Receptors originate from an adult with rheumatoid arthritis. Each CDR3 is given with its conserved first and last residue. A D gene is named only where the DNA matches it firmly. Clone size is shown for a subset of rows, as once, few, many or a class of expanded clone.

j_gene,abundance,d_gene,v_gene,CDR3aa,CDR3nt
TRBJ1-1,.,TRBD1,TRBV12-5,CASGSDRVRNTEAFF,TGTGCTAGTGGTTCGGACAGGGTGAGGAACACTGAAGCTTTCTTT
TRBJ1-5,.,.,TRBV6-6,CACRWQEGPQPQHF,TGTGCCTGCAGATGGCAAGAGGGGCCTCAGCCCCAGCATTTT
TRBJ1-5,.,TRBD1,TRBV6-1,CASSEGKNRGTQPQHF,TGTGCCAGCAGTGAAGGGAAAAACAGGGGAACTCAGCCCCAGCATTTT
TRBJ1-5,.,TRBD1,TRBV5-1,CASSPTGGGNQPQHF,TGCGCCAGCAGCCCGACAGGGGGCGGCAATCAGCCCCAGCATTTT
TRBJ1-6,.,.,TRBV28,CASSPTTYNSPLHF,TGTGCCAGCAGTCCCACTACCTATAATTCACCCCTCCACTTT
TRBJ2-2,.,.,TRBV4-2,CASRVGGELFF,TGTGCCAGCAGGGTAGGCGGGGAGCTGTTTTTT
TRBJ1-6,few,.,TRBV9,CASSEGQSNSPLHF,TGTGCCAGCAGCGAAGGACAGTCTAATTCACCCCTCCACTTT
TRBJ2-5,.,.,TRBV6-5,CASSYWSRAQETQYF,TGTGCCAGCAGTTACTGGTCCAGGGCTCAAGAGACCCAGTACTTC
TRBJ1-1,.,.,TRBV27,CASRRGTQNTEAFF,TGTGCCAGCAGGCGGGGGACACAGAACACTGAAGCTTTCTTT
TRBJ1-1,few,.,TRBV27,CASSGGANTEAFF,TGTGCCAGCAGTGGGGGAGCGAACACTGAAGCTTTCTTT
TRBJ2-7,.,.,TRBV5-1,CASSPGRVKPSYEQYF,TGCGCCAGCAGCCCCGGTAGGGTAAAGCCCTCCTACGAGCAGTACTTC
TRBJ1-5,.,.,TRBV10-2,CASSEKEGGLPQHF,TGCGCCAGCAGTGAGAAAGAGGGGGGATTGCCCCAGCATTTT
TRBJ2-3,.,.,TRBV5-8,CASSLFRVSTDTQYF,TGTGCCAGCAGCTTGTTCAGGGTTAGCACAGATACGCAGTATTTT
TRBJ2-6,once,.,TRBV6-1,CASSVGSSGANVLTF,TGTGCCAGCAGTGTTGGAAGCTCTGGGGCCAACGTCCTGACTTTC
TRBJ1-2,.,.,TRBV7-9,CASSLSGQPLARTF,TGTGCCAGCAGCCTATCGGGCCAGCCGCTTGCGAGGACCTTC
TRBJ2-5,.,.,TRBV5-6,CASSFRAQETQYF,TGTGCCAGCAGCTTCAGGGCACAAGAGACCCAGTACTTC
TRBJ1-5,.,.,TRBV6-4,CASSEGGANQPQHF,TGTGCCAGCAGTGAAGGTGGGGCGAATCAGCCCCAGCATTTT
TRBJ1-2,.,.,TRBV30,CAWTSSGVGHGYTF,TGTGCCTGGACCTCCAGTGGGGTGGGTCATGGCTACACCTTC
TRBJ1-1,.,.,TRBV29-1,CSVLTEGVAFF,TGCAGCGTTTTGACTGAGGGAGTGGCTTTCTTT
TRBJ1-1,few,.,TRBV7-9,CASSLDQGPYTEAFF,TGTGCCAGCAGCTTAGATCAGGGGCCGTACACTGAAGCTTTCTTT
TRBJ2-6,.,.,TRBV6-1,CASSEAGSGANVLTF,TGTGCCAGCAGTGAAGCAGGCTCTGGGGCCAACGTCCTGACTTTC
TRBJ2-7,.,.,TRBV27,CASSLVGTYEQYF,TGTGCCAGCAGCTTGGTAGGGACCTACGAGCAGTACTTC
TRBJ2-7,few,.,TRBV4-1,CASSQGLSSYEQYF,TGCGCCAGCAGCCAAGGACTTTCGAGCTACGAGCAGTACTTC
TRBJ2-7,.,.,TRBV19,CASSTGSLYEQYF,TGTGCCAGTAGTACTGGGTCCCTCTACGAGCAGTACTTC
TRBJ1-1,.,.,TRBV2,CASRRTENTEAFF,TGTGCCAGCAGGAGGACAGAGAACACTGAAGCTTTCTTT
TRBJ2-5,.,.,TRBV7-9,CASRTAIQETQYF,TGTGCCAGCAGGACAGCGATCCAAGAGACCCAGTACTTC
TRBJ1-1,.,TRBD1,TRBV27,CASRQGSAEAFF,TGTGCCAGCAGACAGGGGTCCGCTGAAGCTTTCTTT
TRBJ1-4,.,TRBD1,TRBV27,CASTSGTGGQRELFF,TGTGCCAGCACCTCCGGGACAGGAGGTCAGAGAGAACTGTTTTTT
TRBJ1-4,once,.,TRBV9,CASSVGERANEKLFF,TGTGCCAGCAGCGTAGGGGAAAGGGCGAATGAAAAACTGTTTTTT
TRBJ1-5,.,.,TRBV19,CASSPDQGISNQPQHF,TGTGCCAGTAGTCCAGACCAGGGGATTAGCAATCAGCCCCAGCATTTT
TRBJ2-3,.,TRBD2,TRBV9,CASSVSGGAGDTQYF,TGTGCCAGCAGCGTAAGCGGGGGGGCCGGGGATACGCAGTATTTT
TRBJ2-1,.,.,TRBV5-1,CASSLNYNEQFF,TGCGCCAGCAGCTTGAACTACAATGAGCAGTTCTTC
TRBJ2-5,.,TRBD2,TRBV4-1,CASSLDFISGGAETQYF,TGCGCCAGCAGCCTCGACTTTATTAGCGGGGGGGCCGAGACCCAGTACTTC
TRBJ2-7,.,TRBD2,TRBV7-9,CASSTTSGIPYEQYF,TGTGCCAGCAGCACTACTAGCGGGATCCCCTACGAGCAGTACTTC
TRBJ1-6,few,.,TRBV6-1,CASSTRLGSPLHF,TGTGCCAGCAGTACCCGACTGGGTTCACCCCTCCACTTT
TRBJ1-3,.,.,TRBV5-5,CASGIPGTLSGNTIYF,TGTGCCAGCGGAATACCCGGGACACTCTCTGGAAACACCATATATTTT
TRBJ2-7,.,TRBD2,TRBV2,CASSEVGGGFHEQYF,TGTGCCAGCAGTGAGGTAGGCGGGGGTTTCCACGAGCAGTACTTC
TRBJ1-6,large,TRBD1,TRBV6-1,CASSEGTGGDNSPLHF,TGTGCCAGCAGTGAAGGGACAGGGGGCGATAATTCACCCCTCCACTTT
TRBJ2-3,few,.,TRBV9,CASSVGLTDYTDTQYF,TGTGCCAGCAGCGTAGGATTAACAGATTACACAGATACGCAGTATTTT
TRBJ1-3,.,.,TRBV5-4,CASSLGAPSGNTIYF,TGTGCCAGCAGCTTGGGAGCCCCTTCTGGAAACACCATATATTTT
TRBJ2-2,.,TRBD1,TRBV2,CASSDRTGFTGELFF,TGTGCCAGCAGTGATCGGACAGGGTTCACCGGGGAGCTGTTTTTT
TRBJ2-1,once,.,TRBV7-9,CASSPPEGRSYNEQFF,TGTGCCAGCAGCCCGCCTGAGGGGCGCTCCTACAATGAGCAGTTCTTC
TRBJ1-2,.,.,TRBV9,CASSVSGSNYGYTF,TGTGCCAGCAGCGTAAGTGGGTCCAACTATGGCTACACCTTC
TRBJ1-1,.,.,TRBV28,CASSFAGMNTEAFF,TGTGCCAGCAGTTTCGCCGGAATGAACACTGAAGCTTTCTTT
TRBJ2-7,.,.,TRBV27,CASSLSRTYEQYF,TGTGCCAGCAGTTTATCGAGGACCTACGAGCAGTACTTC
TRBJ2-5,.,TRBD2,TRBV5-6,CASGSSQLAENSQYF,TGTGCCAGCGGTTCATCCCAGCTAGCGGAAAACTCCCAGTACTTC
TRBJ2-7,.,TRBD1,TRBV11-2,CASSLGSGGSYEQYF,TGTGCCAGCAGCTTAGGGTCAGGGGGTTCCTACGAGCAGTACTTC